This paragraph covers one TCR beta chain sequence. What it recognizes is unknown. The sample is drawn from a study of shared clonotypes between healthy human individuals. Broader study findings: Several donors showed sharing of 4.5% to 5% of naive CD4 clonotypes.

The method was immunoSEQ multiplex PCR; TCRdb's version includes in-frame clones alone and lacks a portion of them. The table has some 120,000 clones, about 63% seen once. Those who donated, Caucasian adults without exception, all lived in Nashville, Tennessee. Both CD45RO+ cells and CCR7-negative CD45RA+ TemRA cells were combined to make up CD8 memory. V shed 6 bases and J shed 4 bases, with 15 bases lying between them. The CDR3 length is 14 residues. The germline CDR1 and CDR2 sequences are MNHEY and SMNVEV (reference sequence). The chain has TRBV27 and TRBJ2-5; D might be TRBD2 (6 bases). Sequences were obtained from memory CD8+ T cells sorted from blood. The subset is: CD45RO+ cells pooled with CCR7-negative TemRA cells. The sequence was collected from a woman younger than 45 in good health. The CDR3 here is CASSSLGAGETQYF. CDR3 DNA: TGTGCCAGCAGCTCCCTGGGAGCGGGAGAGACCCAGTACTTC.